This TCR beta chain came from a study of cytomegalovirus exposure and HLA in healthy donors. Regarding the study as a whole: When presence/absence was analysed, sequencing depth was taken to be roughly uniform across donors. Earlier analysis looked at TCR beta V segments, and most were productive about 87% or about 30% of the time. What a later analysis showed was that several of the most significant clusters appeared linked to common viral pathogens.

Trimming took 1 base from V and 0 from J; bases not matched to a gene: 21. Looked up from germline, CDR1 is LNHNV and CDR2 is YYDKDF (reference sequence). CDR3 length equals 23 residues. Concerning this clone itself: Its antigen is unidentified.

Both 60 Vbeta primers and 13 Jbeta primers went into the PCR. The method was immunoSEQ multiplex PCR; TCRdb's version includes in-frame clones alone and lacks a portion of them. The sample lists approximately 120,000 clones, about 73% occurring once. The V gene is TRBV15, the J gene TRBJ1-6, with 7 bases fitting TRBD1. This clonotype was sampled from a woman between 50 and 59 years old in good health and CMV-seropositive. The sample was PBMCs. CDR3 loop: CATSRGIRIPGQMRGSYNSPLHF. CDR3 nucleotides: TGTGCCACCAGCAGAGGGATCAGAATACCGGGACAGATGAGGGGCTCCTATAATTCACCCCTCCACTTT.